A selection of T cell receptor beta chains follows, all from one sample in a study of T cell repertoires in cytomegalovirus infection. TCRdb redid the calling of the reads with MiXCR, one entry per CDR3 protein. This table has around 230,000 distinct CDR3 sequences, 6.5% appearing once. Sequencing used PBMCs. These receptors were obtained from a human donor in good health (CMV status not recorded). Some clones in this sample may be carry-over from other donors' samples. CDR3s include the opening cysteine and the closing phenylalanine or tryptophan. Each record gives: CDR3 length, V gene, D gene, J gene, clone size, CDR3 DNA, CDR3 protein. The D gene is left open where the match is weak. Some rows have no size entry. The others give once, few or many, or a class for an expanded clone.

len: 13; v_gene: TRBV7-9; d_gene: NA; j_gene: TRBJ2-3; abundance: NA; CDR3nt: TGTGCCAGCAGCCCAGGGGCTCTGGATACGCAGTATTTT; CDR3aa: CASSPGALDTQYF
len: 16; v_gene: TRBV19; d_gene: TRBD1; j_gene: TRBJ1-2; abundance: many; CDR3nt: TGTGCCAGTAGGTTAGAACCGGGACAGGGAGCTTCTGGCTACACCTTC; CDR3aa: CASRLEPGQGASGYTF
len: 14; v_gene: TRBV30; d_gene: NA; j_gene: TRBJ2-4; abundance: many; CDR3nt: TGTGCCCTCGGCGAGGGCGGAACCAAAAACATTCAGTACTTC; CDR3aa: CALGEGGTKNIQYF
len: 16; v_gene: TRBV7-9; d_gene: NA; j_gene: TRBJ1-6; abundance: many; CDR3nt: TGTGCCAGCAGCGTGACCGGGACCTCCTATAATTCACCCCTCCACTTT; CDR3aa: CASSVTGTSYNSPLHF
len: 16; v_gene: TRBV10-3; d_gene: NA; j_gene: TRBJ2-5; abundance: many; CDR3nt: TGTGCCATCAGTGAGATGCTTTTGGGCCTGTGGGAGACCCAGTACTTC; CDR3aa: CAISEMLLGLWETQYF
len: 18; v_gene: TRBV3-1; d_gene: TRBD2; j_gene: TRBJ2-7; abundance: NA; CDR3nt: TGTGCCAGCAGCCCGACCCATCTGAGCGGGGGCCTCTCCTACGAGCAGTACTTC; CDR3aa: CASSPTHLSGGLSYEQYF
len: 14; v_gene: TRBV6-2/TRBV6-3; d_gene: TRBD1; j_gene: TRBJ1-1; abundance: many; CDR3nt: TGTGCCAGCAGGAGACAGGGGGGGAAGACTGAAGCTTTCTTT; CDR3aa: CASRRQGGKTEAFF
len: 13; v_gene: TRBV6-2/TRBV6-3; d_gene: TRBD1; j_gene: TRBJ2-1; abundance: many; CDR3nt: TGTGCCAGCAGTTACGGACAGGGCCTTGAGCAGTTCTTC; CDR3aa: CASSYGQGLEQFF
len: 17; v_gene: TRBV6-2/TRBV6-3; d_gene: TRBD2; j_gene: TRBJ2-2; abundance: few; CDR3nt: TGTGCCAGCATCTCCGTTAGCGGGGGGGCCGGCACCGGGGAGCTGTTTTTT; CDR3aa: CASISVSGGAGTGELFF
len: 15; v_gene: TRBV7-8; d_gene: NA; j_gene: TRBJ1-1; abundance: many; CDR3nt: TGTGCCAGCAGCCCCTTAGCTGGGGGTAAAGCTGAAGCTTTCTTT; CDR3aa: CASSPLAGGKAEAFF
len: 12; v_gene: TRBV30; d_gene: NA; j_gene: TRBJ1-2; abundance: NA; CDR3nt: TGTGCCTGGAGTGTATCGACCACTGGCTACACCTTC; CDR3aa: CAWSVSTTGYTF
len: 17; v_gene: TRBV10-3; d_gene: TRBD2; j_gene: TRBJ2-3; abundance: NA; CDR3nt: TGTGCCATCAGTGGGACTAGCGGGGGGGCCGGAACAGATACGCAGTATTTT; CDR3aa: CAISGTSGGAGTDTQYF
len: 13; v_gene: TRBV11-3; d_gene: NA; j_gene: TRBJ2-6; abundance: few; CDR3nt: TGTGCCAGCAGCTTAGCTGAGGCCAACGTCCTGACTTTC; CDR3aa: CASSLAEANVLTF
len: 14; v_gene: TRBV12-3/TRBV12-4; d_gene: TRBD2; j_gene: TRBJ2-3; abundance: many; CDR3nt: TGTGCCAGCGGACGACTAGCGGGGACTCATACGCAGTATTTT; CDR3aa: CASGRLAGTHTQYF
len: 15; v_gene: TRBV7-2; d_gene: NA; j_gene: TRBJ1-6; abundance: many; CDR3nt: TGTGCCAGCAGCTTAGTGAGAGGGGTGGAAGCACCCCTCCACTTT; CDR3aa: CASSLVRGVEAPLHF
len: 16; v_gene: TRBV6-1; d_gene: NA; j_gene: TRBJ2-3; abundance: many; CDR3nt: TGTGCCAGCAGTTTCGGACTGTCGAGAGGTCCAGATACGCAGTATTTT; CDR3aa: CASSFGLSRGPDTQYF
len: 15; v_gene: TRBV3-1; d_gene: TRBD2; j_gene: TRBJ2-7; abundance: NA; CDR3nt: TGTGCCAGCAGCCAAGTCGGCGGGGGGGCCTACGAGCAGTACTTC; CDR3aa: CASSQVGGGAYEQYF
len: 12; v_gene: TRBV28; d_gene: NA; j_gene: TRBJ1-1; abundance: many; CDR3nt: TGTGCCAGCAGCCCTCCCTTGGGCGAAGCTTTCTTT; CDR3aa: CASSPPLGEAFF
len: 15; v_gene: TRBV7-2; d_gene: NA; j_gene: TRBJ2-3; abundance: many; CDR3nt: TGTGCCAGCAGCTTTCAAACGGGGCGCACAGATACGCAGTATTTT; CDR3aa: CASSFQTGRTDTQYF
len: 17; v_gene: TRBV20-1; d_gene: NA; j_gene: TRBJ2-5; abundance: NA; CDR3nt: TGCAGTGCTAGGCCCTTATTAGCGACGGGGAGATGGGAGACCCAGTACTTC; CDR3aa: CSARPLLATGRWETQYF
len: 15; v_gene: TRBV25-1; d_gene: NA; j_gene: TRBJ2-6; abundance: many; CDR3nt: TGTGCCAGCAGTGGGCAGTTCTCTGGGGCCAACGTCCTGACTTTC; CDR3aa: CASSGQFSGANVLTF
len: 14; v_gene: TRBV7-2; d_gene: NA; j_gene: TRBJ1-1; abundance: many; CDR3nt: TGTGCCAGCAGTCCCCCGGGCCCTCGGACTGAAGCTTTCTTT; CDR3aa: CASSPPGPRTEAFF
len: 18; v_gene: TRBV14; d_gene: NA; j_gene: TRBJ1-4; abundance: many; CDR3nt: TGTGCCAGCAGCCAAAGGGAATTCTACACTGGGGTTGGTGAAAAACTGTTTTTT; CDR3aa: CASSQREFYTGVGEKLFF
len: 13; v_gene: TRBV3-1; d_gene: TRBD1; j_gene: TRBJ1-1; abundance: many; CDR3nt: TGTGCCAGCACACAGGGGGTCTTCACTGAAGCTTTCTTT; CDR3aa: CASTQGVFTEAFF
len: 13; v_gene: TRBV19; d_gene: TRBD1; j_gene: TRBJ2-7; abundance: NA; CDR3nt: TGTGCCAGTAGGGACAGGAGCTCCTACGAGCAGTACTTC; CDR3aa: CASRDRSSYEQYF
len: 14; v_gene: TRBV29-1; d_gene: NA; j_gene: TRBJ2-2; abundance: few; CDR3nt: TGCAGCGCGTACCGGGGGGCCAACACCGGGGAGCTGTTTTTT; CDR3aa: CSAYRGANTGELFF
len: 15; v_gene: TRBV20-1; d_gene: NA; j_gene: TRBJ2-7; abundance: many; CDR3nt: TGCAGTGCAACGAACCCTGCGGGACAAACCTACGAGCAGTACTTC; CDR3aa: CSATNPAGQTYEQYF
len: 14; v_gene: TRBV11-2; d_gene: TRBD2; j_gene: TRBJ2-2; abundance: many; CDR3nt: TGTGCCAGCAGCCCTAGCGGGGGTACCGGGGAGCTGTTTTTT; CDR3aa: CASSPSGGTGELFF
len: 20; v_gene: TRBV29-1; d_gene: NA; j_gene: TRBJ2-6; abundance: many; CDR3nt: TGCAGCGTTGAAGAGAGGGCGGAGGTAAAAGGAGACTCTGGGGCCAACGTCCTGACTTTC; CDR3aa: CSVEERAEVKGDSGANVLTF
len: 15; v_gene: TRBV20-1; d_gene: TRBD2; j_gene: TRBJ2-1; abundance: many; CDR3nt: TGCAGTGCTAGAGACAGGACTAGCGGGGTGAAAACCCAGTTCTTC; CDR3aa: CSARDRTSGVKTQFF
len: 15; v_gene: TRBV7-2; d_gene: NA; j_gene: TRBJ1-5; abundance: many; CDR3nt: TGTGCCAGCAGCACAGACGGGAGACCTAATCAGCCCCAGCATTTT; CDR3aa: CASSTDGRPNQPQHF
len: 15; v_gene: TRBV28; d_gene: NA; j_gene: TRBJ1-5; abundance: many; CDR3nt: TGTGCCAGCATCCCCGCGGGGAGGCGGGAACAGCCCCAGCATTTT; CDR3aa: CASIPAGRREQPQHF
len: 14; v_gene: TRBV5-1; d_gene: NA; j_gene: TRBJ1-1; abundance: many; CDR3nt: TGCGCCAGCAGCCCGGACAGCCGGGGTACTGAAGCTTTCTTT; CDR3aa: CASSPDSRGTEAFF
len: 12; v_gene: TRBV29-1; d_gene: NA; j_gene: TRBJ2-3; abundance: many; CDR3nt: TGCAGCGTTGAAGTCCTCACAGATACGCAGTATTTT; CDR3aa: CSVEVLTDTQYF
len: 14; v_gene: TRBV7-9; d_gene: NA; j_gene: TRBJ1-6; abundance: many; CDR3nt: TGTGCCAGCAGCTCCCTAGTGGCGGATTCACCCCTCCACTTT; CDR3aa: CASSSLVADSPLHF
len: 13; v_gene: TRBV20-1; d_gene: TRBD1; j_gene: TRBJ1-1; abundance: many; CDR3nt: TGCAGTGCTAGAGACCACAGGGGGCGGAGGGCTTTCTTT; CDR3aa: CSARDHRGRRAFF
len: 14; v_gene: TRBV20-1; d_gene: NA; j_gene: TRBJ1-1; abundance: NA; CDR3nt: TGCAGTGCTAGATTACATGGGGCGGACACTGAAGCTTTCTTT; CDR3aa: CSARLHGADTEAFF